This T cell receptor beta chain emerged from a study of blood T cells in healthy people across ages. Findings and limits, study-wide: With unsorted PBMCs, a conclusive comparison of naive versus antigen-experienced cells was not possible.

The CDR3 loop spans 13 amino acids. Trimming took 6 bases from V and 4 from J; bases not matched to a gene: 4. Germline values: CDR1 MDHEN, CDR2 SYDVKM. A J-beta primer mix and a sample-barcoded 5' primer were used in a second PCR of roughly 6 to 11 cycles. TCRdb passed the 5' RACE reads through MiXCR, listing each CDR3 protein once. The table includes approximately 960,000 distinct CDR3 sequences, about 29% detected once. This clonotype was seen repeatedly, ten times or more. Its cognate antigen is unknown. The same sample was also used in a study of T cells of mothers and their children. That report adds: Thymic selection, a shaping force on TCR recombination output, acts similarly in related and unrelated pairs.

V gene TRBV28 combines with J gene TRBJ2-3; 7 bases line up with TRBD1. This clonotype was sampled from a woman in her forties in good health. What was sequenced was blood. CDR3 sequence (DNA): TGTGCCAGCAGGACAGGGAGCCCAGATACGCAGTATTTT. Amino acid sequence: CASRTGSPDTQYF.